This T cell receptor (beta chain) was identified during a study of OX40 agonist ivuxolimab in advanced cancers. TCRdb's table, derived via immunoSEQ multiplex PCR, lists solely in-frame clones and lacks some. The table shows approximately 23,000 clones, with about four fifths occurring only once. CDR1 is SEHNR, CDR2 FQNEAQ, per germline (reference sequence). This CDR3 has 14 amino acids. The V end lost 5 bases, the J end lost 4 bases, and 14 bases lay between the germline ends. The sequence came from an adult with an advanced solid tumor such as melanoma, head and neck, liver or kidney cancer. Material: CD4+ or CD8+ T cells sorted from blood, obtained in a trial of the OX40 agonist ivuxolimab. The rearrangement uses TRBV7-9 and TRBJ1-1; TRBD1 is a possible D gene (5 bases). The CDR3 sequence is CASSPPGQGTEAFF. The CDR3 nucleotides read TGTGCCAGCAGCCCCCCAGGGCAGGGCACTGAAGCTTTCTTT.